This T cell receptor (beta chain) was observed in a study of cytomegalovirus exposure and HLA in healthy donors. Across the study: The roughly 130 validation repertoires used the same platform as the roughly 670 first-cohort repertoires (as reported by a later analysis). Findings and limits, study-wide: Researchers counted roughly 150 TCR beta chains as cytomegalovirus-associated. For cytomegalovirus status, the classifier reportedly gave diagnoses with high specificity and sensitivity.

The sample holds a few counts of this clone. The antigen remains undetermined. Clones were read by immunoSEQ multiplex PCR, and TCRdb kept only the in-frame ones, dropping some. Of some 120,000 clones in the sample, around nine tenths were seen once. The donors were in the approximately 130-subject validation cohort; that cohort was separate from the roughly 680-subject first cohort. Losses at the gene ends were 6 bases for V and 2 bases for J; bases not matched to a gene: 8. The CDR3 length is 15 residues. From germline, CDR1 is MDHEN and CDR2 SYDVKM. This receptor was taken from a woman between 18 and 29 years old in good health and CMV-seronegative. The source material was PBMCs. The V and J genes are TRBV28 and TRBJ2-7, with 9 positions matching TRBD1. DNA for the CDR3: TGTGCCAGCAGCAGCCCGGGACAGGGAACCTACGAGCAGTACTTC. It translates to CASSSPGQGTYEQYF.